The subject of this entry is one TCR beta chain. Its specificity is unknown. This sample was taken from a study of shared clonotypes between healthy human individuals. Study results and caveats: Measured sharing among donors was expected to vary with sequencing depth.

V shed 0 bases and J shed 11 bases, with 11 bases lying between them. CDR1 and CDR2 from the germline V gene are SGDLS and YYNGEE. This CDR3 contains 12 residues. Sequencing used immunoSEQ multiplex PCR; TCRdb keeps in-frame clones, though not all of them. The sample yields under 850,000 clones, almost 95% seen once. Positively selected for CCR7, the CD45RO-negative cells used as naive CD8 cells excluded terminally differentiated effector memory CD45RA+ cells. This TCR was recovered from a man aged 25 to 40 in good health. The material sequenced was naive CD8+ T cells sorted from blood. V is TRBV9 and J is TRBJ1-1, with D unclear. For the CDR3, the DNA is TGTGCCAGCAGCGTAGCCTCTGGCGATGCTTTCTTT. It yields the protein CASSVASGDAFF.